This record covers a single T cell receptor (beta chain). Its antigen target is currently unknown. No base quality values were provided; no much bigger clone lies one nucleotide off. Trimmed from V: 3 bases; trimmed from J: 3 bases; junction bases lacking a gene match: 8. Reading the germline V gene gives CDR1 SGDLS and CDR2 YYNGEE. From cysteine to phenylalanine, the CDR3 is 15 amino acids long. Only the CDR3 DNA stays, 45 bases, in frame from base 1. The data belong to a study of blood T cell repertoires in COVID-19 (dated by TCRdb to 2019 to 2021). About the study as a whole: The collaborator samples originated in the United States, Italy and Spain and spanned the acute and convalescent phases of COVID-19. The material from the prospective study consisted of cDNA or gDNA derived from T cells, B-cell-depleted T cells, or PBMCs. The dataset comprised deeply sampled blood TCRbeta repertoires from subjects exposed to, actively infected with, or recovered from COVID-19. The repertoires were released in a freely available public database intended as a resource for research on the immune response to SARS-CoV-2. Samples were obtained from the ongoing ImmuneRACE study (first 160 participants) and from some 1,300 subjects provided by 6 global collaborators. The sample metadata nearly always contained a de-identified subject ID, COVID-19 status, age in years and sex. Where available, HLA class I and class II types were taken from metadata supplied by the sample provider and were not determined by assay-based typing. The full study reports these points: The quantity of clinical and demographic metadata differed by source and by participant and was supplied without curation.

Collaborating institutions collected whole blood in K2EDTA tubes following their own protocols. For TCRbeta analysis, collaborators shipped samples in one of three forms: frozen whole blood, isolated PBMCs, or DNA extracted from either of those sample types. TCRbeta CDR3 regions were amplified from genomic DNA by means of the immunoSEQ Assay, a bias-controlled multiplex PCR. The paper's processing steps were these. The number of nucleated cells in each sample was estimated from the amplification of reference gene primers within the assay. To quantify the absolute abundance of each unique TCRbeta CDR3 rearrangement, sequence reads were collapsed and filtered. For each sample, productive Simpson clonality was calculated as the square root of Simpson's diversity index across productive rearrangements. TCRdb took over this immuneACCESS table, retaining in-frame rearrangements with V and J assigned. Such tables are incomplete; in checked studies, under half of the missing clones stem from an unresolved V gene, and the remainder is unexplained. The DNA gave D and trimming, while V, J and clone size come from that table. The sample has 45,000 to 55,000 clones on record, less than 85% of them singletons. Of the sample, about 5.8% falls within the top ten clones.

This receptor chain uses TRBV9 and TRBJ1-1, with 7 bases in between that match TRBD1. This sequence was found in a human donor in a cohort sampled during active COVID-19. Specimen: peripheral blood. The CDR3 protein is CASSATGTAYTEAFF. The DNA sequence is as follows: TGTGCCAGCAGCGCCACCGGGACAGCCTACACTGAAGCTTTCTTT.